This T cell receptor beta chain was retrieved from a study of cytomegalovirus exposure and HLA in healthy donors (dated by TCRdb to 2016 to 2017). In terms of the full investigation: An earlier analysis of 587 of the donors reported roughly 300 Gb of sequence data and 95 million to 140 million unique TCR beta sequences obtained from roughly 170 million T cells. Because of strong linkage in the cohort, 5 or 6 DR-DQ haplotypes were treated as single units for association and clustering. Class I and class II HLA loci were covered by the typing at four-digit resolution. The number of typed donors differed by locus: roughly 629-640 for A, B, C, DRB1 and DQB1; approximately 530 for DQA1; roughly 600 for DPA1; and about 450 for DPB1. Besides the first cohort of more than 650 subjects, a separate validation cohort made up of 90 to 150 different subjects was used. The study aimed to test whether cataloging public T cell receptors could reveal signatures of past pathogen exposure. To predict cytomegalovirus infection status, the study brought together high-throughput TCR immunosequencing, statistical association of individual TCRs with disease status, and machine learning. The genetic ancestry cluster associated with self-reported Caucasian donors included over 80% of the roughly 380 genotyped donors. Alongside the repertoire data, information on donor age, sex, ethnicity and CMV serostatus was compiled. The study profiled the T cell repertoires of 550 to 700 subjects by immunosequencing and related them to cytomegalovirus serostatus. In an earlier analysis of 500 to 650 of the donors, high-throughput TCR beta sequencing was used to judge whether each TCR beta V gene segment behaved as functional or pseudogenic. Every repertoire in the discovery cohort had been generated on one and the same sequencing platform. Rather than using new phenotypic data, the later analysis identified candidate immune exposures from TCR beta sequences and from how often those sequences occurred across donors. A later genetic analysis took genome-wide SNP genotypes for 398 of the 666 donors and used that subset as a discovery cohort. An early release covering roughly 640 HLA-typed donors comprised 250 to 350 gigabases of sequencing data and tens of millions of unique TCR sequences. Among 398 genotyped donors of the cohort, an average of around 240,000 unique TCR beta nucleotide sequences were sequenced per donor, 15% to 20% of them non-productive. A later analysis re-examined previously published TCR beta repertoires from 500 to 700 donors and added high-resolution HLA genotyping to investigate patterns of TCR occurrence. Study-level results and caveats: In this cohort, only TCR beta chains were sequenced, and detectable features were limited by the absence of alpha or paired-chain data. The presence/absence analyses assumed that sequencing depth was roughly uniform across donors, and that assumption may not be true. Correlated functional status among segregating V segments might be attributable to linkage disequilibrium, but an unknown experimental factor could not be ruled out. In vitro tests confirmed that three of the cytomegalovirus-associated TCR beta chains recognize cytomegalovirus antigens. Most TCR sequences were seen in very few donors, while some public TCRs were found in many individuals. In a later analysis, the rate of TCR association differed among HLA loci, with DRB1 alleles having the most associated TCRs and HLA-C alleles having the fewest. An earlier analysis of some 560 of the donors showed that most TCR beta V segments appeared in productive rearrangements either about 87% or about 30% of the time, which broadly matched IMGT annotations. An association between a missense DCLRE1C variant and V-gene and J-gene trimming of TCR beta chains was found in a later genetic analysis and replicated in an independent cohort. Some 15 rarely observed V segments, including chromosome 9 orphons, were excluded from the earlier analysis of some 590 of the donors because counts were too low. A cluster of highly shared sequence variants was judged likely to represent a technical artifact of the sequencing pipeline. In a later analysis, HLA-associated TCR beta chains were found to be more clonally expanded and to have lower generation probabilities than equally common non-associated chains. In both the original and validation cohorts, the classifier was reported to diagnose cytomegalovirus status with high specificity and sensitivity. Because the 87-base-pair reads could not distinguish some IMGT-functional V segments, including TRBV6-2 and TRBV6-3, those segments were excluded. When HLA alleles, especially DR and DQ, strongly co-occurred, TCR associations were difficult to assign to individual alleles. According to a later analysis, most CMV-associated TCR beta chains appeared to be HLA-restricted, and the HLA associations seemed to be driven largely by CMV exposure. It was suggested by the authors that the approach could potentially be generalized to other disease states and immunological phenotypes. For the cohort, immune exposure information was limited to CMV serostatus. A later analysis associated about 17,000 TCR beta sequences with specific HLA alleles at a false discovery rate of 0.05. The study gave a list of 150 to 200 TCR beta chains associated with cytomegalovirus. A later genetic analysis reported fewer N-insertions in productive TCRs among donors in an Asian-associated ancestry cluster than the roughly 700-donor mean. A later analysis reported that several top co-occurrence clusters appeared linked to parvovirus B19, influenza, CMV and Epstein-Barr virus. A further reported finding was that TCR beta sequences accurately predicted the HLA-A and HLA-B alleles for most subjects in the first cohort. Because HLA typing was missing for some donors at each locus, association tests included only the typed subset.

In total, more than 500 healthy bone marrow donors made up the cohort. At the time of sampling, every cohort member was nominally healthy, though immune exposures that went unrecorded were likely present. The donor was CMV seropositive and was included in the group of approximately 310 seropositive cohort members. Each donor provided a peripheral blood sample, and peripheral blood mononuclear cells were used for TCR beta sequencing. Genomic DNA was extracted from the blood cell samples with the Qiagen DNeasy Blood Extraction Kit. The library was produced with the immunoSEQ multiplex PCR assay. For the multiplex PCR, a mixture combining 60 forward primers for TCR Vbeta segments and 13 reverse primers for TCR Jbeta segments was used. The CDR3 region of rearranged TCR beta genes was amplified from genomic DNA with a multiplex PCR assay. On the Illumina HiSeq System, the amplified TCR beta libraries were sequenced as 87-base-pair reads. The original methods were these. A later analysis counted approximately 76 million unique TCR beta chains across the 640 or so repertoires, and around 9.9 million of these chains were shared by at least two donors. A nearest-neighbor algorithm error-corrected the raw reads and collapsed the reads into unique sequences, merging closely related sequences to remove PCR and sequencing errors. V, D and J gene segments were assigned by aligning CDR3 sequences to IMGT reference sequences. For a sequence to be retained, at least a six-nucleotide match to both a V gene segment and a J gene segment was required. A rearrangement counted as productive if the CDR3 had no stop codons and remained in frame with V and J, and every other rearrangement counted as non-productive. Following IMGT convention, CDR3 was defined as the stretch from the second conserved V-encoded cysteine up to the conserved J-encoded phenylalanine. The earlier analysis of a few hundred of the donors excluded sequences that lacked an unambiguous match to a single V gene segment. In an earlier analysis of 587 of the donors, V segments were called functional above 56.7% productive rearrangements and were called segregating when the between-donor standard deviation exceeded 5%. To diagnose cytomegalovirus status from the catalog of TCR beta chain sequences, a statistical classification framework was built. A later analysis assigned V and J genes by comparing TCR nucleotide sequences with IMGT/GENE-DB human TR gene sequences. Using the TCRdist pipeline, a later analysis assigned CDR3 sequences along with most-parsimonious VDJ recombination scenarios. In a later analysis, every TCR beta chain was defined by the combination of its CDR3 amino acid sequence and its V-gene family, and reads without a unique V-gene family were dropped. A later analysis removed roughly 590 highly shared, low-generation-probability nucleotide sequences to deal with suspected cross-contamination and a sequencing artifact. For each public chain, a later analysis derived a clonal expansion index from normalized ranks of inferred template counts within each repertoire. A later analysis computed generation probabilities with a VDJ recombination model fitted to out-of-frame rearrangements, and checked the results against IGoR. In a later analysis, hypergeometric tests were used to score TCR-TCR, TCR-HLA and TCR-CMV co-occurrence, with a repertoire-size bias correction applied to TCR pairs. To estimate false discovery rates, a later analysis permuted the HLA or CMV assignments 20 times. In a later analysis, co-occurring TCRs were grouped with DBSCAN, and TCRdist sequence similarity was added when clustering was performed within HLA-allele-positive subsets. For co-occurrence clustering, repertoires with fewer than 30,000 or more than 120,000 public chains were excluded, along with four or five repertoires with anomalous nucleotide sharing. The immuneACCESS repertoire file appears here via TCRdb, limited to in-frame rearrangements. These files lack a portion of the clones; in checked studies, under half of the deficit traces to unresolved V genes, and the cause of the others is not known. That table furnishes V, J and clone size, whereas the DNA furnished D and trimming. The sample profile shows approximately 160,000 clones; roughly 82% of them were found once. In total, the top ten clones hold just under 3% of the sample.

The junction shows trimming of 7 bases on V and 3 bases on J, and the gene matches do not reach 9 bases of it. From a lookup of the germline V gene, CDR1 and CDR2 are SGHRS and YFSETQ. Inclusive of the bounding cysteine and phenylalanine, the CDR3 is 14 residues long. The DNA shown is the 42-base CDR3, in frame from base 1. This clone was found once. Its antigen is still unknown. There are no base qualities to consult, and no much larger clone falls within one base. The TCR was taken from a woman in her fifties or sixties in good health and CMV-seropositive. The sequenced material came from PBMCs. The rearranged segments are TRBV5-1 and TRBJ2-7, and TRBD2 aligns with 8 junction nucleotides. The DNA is TGCGCCAGCGGACGGGACGGGGGGGACTACGAGCAGTACTTC. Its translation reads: CASGRDGGDYEQYF.